This T cell receptor (beta chain) was sequenced for a study of Ad26.COV2.S vaccination and SARS-CoV-2 variants (dated by TCRdb to the early 2020s). For the wider study: Vaccine-arm donors were drawn from COV1001, a multicentre, randomized, double-blind, placebo-controlled phase I-IIa trial of Ad26.COV2.S in healthy adults. Ad26.COV2.S was given intramuscularly at 5x10^10 or 1x10^11 viral particles, as a single shot or as two shots 56 days apart. The specificity and breadth of SARS-CoV-2-reactive T cell receptors after Ad26.COV2.S vaccination were assessed by TCRbeta repertoire sequencing. The TCR-sequenced set comprised approximately 30 samples: some 20 Ad26.COV2.S vaccine recipients, 5 placebo recipients and 8 SARS-CoV-2 convalescent individuals. Trial participants were randomized into five groups of five, in which low-dose or high-dose Ad26.COV2.S was given once or twice, or placebo was given on both occasions. Blinding of investigators to trial group allocation was maintained during experiments and outcome assessment.

Turning to this clone: Its antigen is currently not known. No quality values exist for individual bases; no much larger clone is one base distant.

The immunoSEQ Assay was used to sequence TCRbeta CDR3 regions. After extraction, genomic DNA underwent amplification by bias-controlled multiplex PCR, followed by high-throughput sequencing. In the source study's methods: Collapsing and filtering of sequences were performed to quantify the absolute abundance of each unique TCRbeta CDR3 region. Usable DNA was measured by amplifying reference genes present in all nucleated cells, and TCRbeta template counts were normalized to that usable DNA to estimate T cell fraction. Repertoire TCRs were annotated as SARS-CoV-2-specific by exact matching of V gene, CDR3 amino acid sequence and J gene to a known reactive TCR set. MIRA supplied the reference SARS-CoV-2 TCR set, which was filtered for enrichment in COVID-19-positive ImmuneCODE repertoires so that public or cross-reactive TCRs were removed. Using the MIRA antigens, annotated TCRs were further analysed by specific ORF or by position within an ORF. Depth was the summed frequency of annotated unique rearrangements, while breadth was defined as annotated unique rearrangements over total unique productive rearrangements. Two-sided Wilcoxon rank-sum tests were applied when comparing TCR breadth between groups. The table comes from immuneACCESS by way of TCRdb, which keeps in-frame sequences with V and J called. Part of the clones is missing from these tables; in studies checked, under half for an unresolved V gene and the rest for unknown reasons. V and J calls and clone size are as listed in that table; D and trimming were resolved from the DNA. The sample yields approximately 350,000 clones; around 82% were counted once. About 7.4% of the sample lies in the top ten.

General study outcomes and caveats: Compared with placebo recipients, Ad26.COV2.S recipients showed higher spike-specific TCR breadth (P = 0.0014). The study lacked the statistical power to compare responses across vaccine doses or regimens. Comparable non-spike TCR breadth was observed between vaccine and placebo recipients, consistent with only spike being contained in the vaccine. After vaccination, spike-specific CD8+ and CD4+ T cell responses were reported to show substantial breadth. According to the authors, total T cell responses may have been underestimated by the TCR breadth and depth analyses.

Taken with the paper, the label for treatment or condition translates to: roughly 19 received Ad26.COV2.S at low or high dose, single or two shots; several received placebo; per-sample allocation not given. Repertoires of vaccine and placebo recipients were sequenced from samples collected on day 63 after the first injection. Cohort 1b enrolled fewer than 30 adults aged 18-55 years at a single site in Boston, USA, between 29 July and 7 August 2020. Ad26.COV2.S was a replication-incompetent adenovirus type 26 vector expressing a prefusion-stabilized SARS-CoV-2 spike protein from the original Wuhan strain. CDR1 SGDLS and CDR2 YYNGEE are derived from the germline V gene. The junction shows trimming of 5 bases on V and 2 bases on J, and the gene matches do not reach 7 bases of it. The cysteine opens and the phenylalanine closes a CDR3 of 15 amino acids. Only the CDR3 portion is preserved as DNA: 45 bases, with reading frame beginning at the first base.

The sequence is built from TRBV9 and TRBJ2-3; TRBD2 aligns with 8 central bases. The source material was peripheral blood, sampled in a trial of Ad26.COV2.S vaccine versus placebo. The TCR comes from a person between 18 and 65 years old who received the Ad26.COV2.S COVID-19 vaccine or a placebo. The sequenced DNA: TGTGCCAGCAGTCTGACGGGGGGGTCCACAGATACGCAGTATTTT. It specifies CASSLTGGSTDTQYF.